The entry below describes one T cell receptor (beta chain). The data stem from a study of OX40 agonist ivuxolimab in advanced cancers. TCRdb's copy holds only in-frame clones and misses some; the assay was immunoSEQ multiplex PCR. The table lists just over 20,000 clones, around 87% of them singletons. The CDR3 runs 14 residues. Germline V gene sequence: CDR1 SGHNT, CDR2 YYREEE (reference sequence). Trimming shortened V by 4 bases and J by 1 base, and 12 bases separated the two germline ends. The input for sequencing was CD4+ or CD8+ T cells sorted from blood, taken in a trial of the OX40 agonist ivuxolimab. V gene TRBV5-4 combines with J gene TRBJ2-7; D might be TRBD1 or TRBD2, each matching 5 bases. The TCR comes from an adult with an advanced solid tumor such as melanoma, head and neck, liver or kidney cancer. The CDR3 spells CASSPGTDSYEQYF. The CDR3 DNA reads as TGTGCCAGCAGCCCTGGGACCGATTCCTACGAGCAGTACTTC.